This TCR beta chain was captured in a study of somatic mutations in cytotoxic T cells in rheumatoid arthritis. Study as a whole: Peripheral blood samples of 30 to 35 ml EDTA were taken from patients directly after diagnosis and before treatment. Study-wide findings and caveats: No correction for multiple comparisons was applied to the slight TRBV07 underrepresentation in rheumatoid arthritis patients.

Clones were sequenced by immunoSEQ multiplex PCR, and TCRdb holds only the in-frame ones, with some missing. The table records about 30,000 clones, 82% of them present only once. V was clipped by 5 bases and J by 6 bases, with 9 bases between them. In germline, CDR1 is SGDLS, CDR2 YYNGEE. The CDR3 has 12 residues. Note on this clone: Its antigen is not identified.

Sequencing was performed on CD8+ T cells sorted from blood. The chain uses TRBV9 and TRBJ2-1, with a possible D match to TRBD2 (5 bases). This clonotype was sampled from an adult with rheumatoid arthritis. CDR3 in amino acids: CASSGLANEQFF. The CDR3 bases are TGTGCCAGCAGTGGTCTAGCCAATGAGCAGTTCTTC.